The sequence of this TCR beta chain was determined in a study of shared clonotypes between healthy human individuals. Study-level results: In contrast to clonotypes shared by all four donors, non-shared clonotypes had lower generation probabilities.

Turning to this clone: Its target is unknown.

Samples underwent the assay at deep level. TCRdb's copy holds only in-frame clones and misses some; the assay was immunoSEQ multiplex PCR. The sample lists 2 million to 2.5 million clones, more than 85% seen once, with more than 0.35% in the top ten. This CDR3 comprises 15 residues. With V trimmed by 1 base and J by 7 bases, 7 bases remained unmatched. Germline CDR1 reads LNHNV; CDR2 reads YYDKDF (reference sequence). This sequence originates from a man younger than 35 in good health. Some clones in this sample may be carry-over from other donors' samples. Sequencing input: naive CD4+ T cells from PBMCs. Subset given: CD45RA+ positively selected. V usage is TRBV15 and J usage is TRBJ2-5, with TRBD1 identical over 9 bases. CDR3 nucleotide sequence: TGTGCCACCAGCAGAGGGACACAGGGGGCTGGGACCCAGTACTTC. It encodes CATSRGTQGAGTQYF. The whole variable domain, filled in from reference TRBV15 and TRBJ2-5, reads DAMVIQNPRYQVTQFGKPVTLSCSQTLNHNVMYWYQQKSSQAPKLLFHYYDKDFNNEADTPDNFQSRRPNTSFCFLDIRSPGLGDTAMYLCATSRGTQGAGTQYFGPGTRLLVL.